The clone carrying this T cell receptor (beta chain) came up many times. Germline V gene lookup returns CDR1 SGHRS and CDR2 YFSETQ. The CDR3 is 17 residues long. The V and J ends lost 5 bases and 0 bases respectively, with 17 bases between them. These data come from a study of T-cell reconstitution after alpha-beta-depleted transplantation in children. Unique molecular identifiers were built into the TCRbeta library. TCRdb re-called the PCR reads with MiXCR, one entry per CDR3 protein. Of approximately 400,000 distinct CDR3 sequences in the sample, roughly a tenth are singletons; the top ten hold 5% to 6.5%.

Sequencing was performed on PBMCs from the stem cell graft donor, taken from the stem cell graft. The sequence derives from a human donor who donated a stem cell graft to a child with acute myeloid leukemia. The rearrangement uses TRBV5-1 and TRBJ2-2; tentative D call: TRBD1 (6 bases). CDR3 bases: TGCGCCAGCAGGTCCGGGACAACACTCGCGAACACCGGGGAGCTGTTTTTT. Protein: CASRSGTTLANTGELFF. Together with reference TRBV5-1 and TRBJ2-2, the CDR3 gives the full variable domain: KAGVTQTPRYLIKTRGQQVTLSCSPISGHRSVSWYQQTPGQGLQFLFEYFSETQRNKGNFPGRFSGRQFSNSRSEMNVSTLELGDSALYLCASRSGTTLANTGELFFGEGSRLTVL.